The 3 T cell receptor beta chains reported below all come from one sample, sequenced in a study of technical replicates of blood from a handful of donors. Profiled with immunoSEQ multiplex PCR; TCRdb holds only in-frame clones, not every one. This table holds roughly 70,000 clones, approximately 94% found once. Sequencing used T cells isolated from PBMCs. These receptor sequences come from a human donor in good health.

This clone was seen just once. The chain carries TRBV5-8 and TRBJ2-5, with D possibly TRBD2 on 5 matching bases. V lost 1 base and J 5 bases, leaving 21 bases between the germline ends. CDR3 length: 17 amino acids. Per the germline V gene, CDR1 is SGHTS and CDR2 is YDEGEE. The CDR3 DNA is TGTGCCAGCAGCTTGCAGGCTTGGGAGTTACAAGGGGAGACCCAGTACTTC. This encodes CASSLQAWELQGETQYF. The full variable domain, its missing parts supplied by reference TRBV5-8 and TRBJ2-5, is EAGVTQSPTHLIKTRGQQATLRCSPISGHTSVYWYQQALGLGLQFLLWYDEGEERNRGNFPPRFSGRQFPNYSSELNVNALELEDSALYLCASSLQAWELQGETQYFGPGTRLLVL.

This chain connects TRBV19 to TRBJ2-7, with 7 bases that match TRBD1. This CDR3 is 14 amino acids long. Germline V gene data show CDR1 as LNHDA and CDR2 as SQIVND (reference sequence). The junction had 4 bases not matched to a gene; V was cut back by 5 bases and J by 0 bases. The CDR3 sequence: CASSEDRYSYEQYF. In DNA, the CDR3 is TGTGCCAGTAGTGAGGACAGGTACTCCTACGAGCAGTACTTC. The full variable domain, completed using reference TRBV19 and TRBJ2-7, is DGGITQSPKYLFRKEGQNVTLSCEQNLNHDAMYWYRQDPGQGLRLIYYSQIVNDFQKGDIAEGYSVSREKKESFPLTVTSAQKNPTAFYLCASSEDRYSYEQYFGPGTRLTVT.

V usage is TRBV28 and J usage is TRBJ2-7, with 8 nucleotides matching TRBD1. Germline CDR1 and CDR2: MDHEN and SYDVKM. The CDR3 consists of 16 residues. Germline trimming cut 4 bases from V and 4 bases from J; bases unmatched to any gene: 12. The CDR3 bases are TGTGCCAGCAGTTCGGAGACAGGGGCGCCCTTATACGAGCAGTACTTC. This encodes CASSSETGAPLYEQYF.